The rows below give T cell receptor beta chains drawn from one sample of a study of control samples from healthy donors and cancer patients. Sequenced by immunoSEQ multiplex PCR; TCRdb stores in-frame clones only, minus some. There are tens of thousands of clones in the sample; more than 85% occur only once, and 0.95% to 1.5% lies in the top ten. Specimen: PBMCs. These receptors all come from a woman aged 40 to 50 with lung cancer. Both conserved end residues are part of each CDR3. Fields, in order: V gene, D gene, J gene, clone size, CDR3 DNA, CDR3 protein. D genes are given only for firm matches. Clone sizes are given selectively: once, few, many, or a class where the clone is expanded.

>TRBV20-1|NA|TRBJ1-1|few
TGCAGTGCCGCTCCGGTGAGTGAAGCTTTCTTT
CSAAPVSEAFF
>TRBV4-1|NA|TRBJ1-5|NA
TGCGCCAGCAGCCAAGTAGGTCTGGGCAATCAGCCCCAGCATTTT
CASSQVGLGNQPQHF
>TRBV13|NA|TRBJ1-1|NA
TGTGCCAGCAGCTTAAGGGGAACGGGGAACACTGAAGCTTTCTTT
CASSLRGTGNTEAFF
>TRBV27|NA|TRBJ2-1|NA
TGTGCCAGCATACCGGACAGAAGCTCCTACAATGAGCAGTTCTTC
CASIPDRSSYNEQFF
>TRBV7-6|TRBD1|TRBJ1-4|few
TGTGCCAGCAGCCGAGCGGCAGGGGGAGGGGAAAAACTGTTTTTT
CASSRAAGGGEKLFF
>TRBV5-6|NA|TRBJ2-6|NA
TGTGCCAGCAGCTTGGCTGGGGCCAACGTCCTGACTTTC
CASSLAGANVLTF
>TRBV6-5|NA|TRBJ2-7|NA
TGTGCCAGCAGTTACGACGCCTACCTTAACTACGAGCAGTACTTC
CASSYDAYLNYEQYF
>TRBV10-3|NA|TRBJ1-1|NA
TGTGCCATCAGTGATTTGAACACTGAAGCTTTCTTT
CAISDLNTEAFF
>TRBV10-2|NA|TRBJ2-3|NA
TGCGCCAGCAGGATTGGGGAATCAGATACGCAGTATTTT
CASRIGESDTQYF
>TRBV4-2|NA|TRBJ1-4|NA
TGTGCCAGCAGCCAAGAACAGGGTCCTAGGGAAAAACTGTTTTTT
CASSQEQGPREKLFF
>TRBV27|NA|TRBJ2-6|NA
TGTGCCAGCAGTTTTTCGACCGGCTCTGGGGCCAACGTCCTGACTTTC
CASSFSTGSGANVLTF
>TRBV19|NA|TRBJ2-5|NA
TGTGCCAGTAGTATGGTGGGGAGAGAGACCCAGTACTTC
CASSMVGRETQYF
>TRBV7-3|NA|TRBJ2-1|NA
TGTGCCAGCAGCTTAGATTTCGGTGAGCAGTTCTTC
CASSLDFGEQFF
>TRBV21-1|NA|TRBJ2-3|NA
TGTGCCAGCAACACAGGGGGTCCGCAGTATTTT
CASNTGGPQYF
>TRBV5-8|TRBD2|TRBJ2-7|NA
TGTGCCAGCAGCTGGACTAGCGGGATGCCCTACGAGCAGTACTTC
CASSWTSGMPYEQYF
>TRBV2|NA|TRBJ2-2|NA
TGTGCCAGCAGGGGCGATTTCACCGGGGAGCTGTTTTTT
CASRGDFTGELFF
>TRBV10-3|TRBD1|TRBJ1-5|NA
TGTGCCATCAGTGAAGGACAGGGAGATCAGCCCCAGCATTTT
CAISEGQGDQPQHF
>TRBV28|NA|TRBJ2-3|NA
TGTGCCAGCAGTTTTTCAGGGGTGGTGGCAGATACGCAGTATTTT
CASSFSGVVADTQYF
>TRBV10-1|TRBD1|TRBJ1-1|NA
TGCGCCAGCAGTGAGTACAGGGGCGTGACTGAAGCTTTCTTT
CASSEYRGVTEAFF
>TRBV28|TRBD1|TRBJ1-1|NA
TGTGCCAGCAGTAGGGACAGGGGGTTCACTGAAGCTTTCTTT
CASSRDRGFTEAFF
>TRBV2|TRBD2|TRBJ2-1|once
TGTGCCAGCAGTTCCGGGAGGGTAGCGGGGGGGAAATACAATGAGCAGTTCTTC
CASSSGRVAGGKYNEQFF
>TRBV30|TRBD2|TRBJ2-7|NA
TGTGCCTGGAGTGGGGGGGGATTAGAAGAGCAGTACTTC
CAWSGGGLEEQYF
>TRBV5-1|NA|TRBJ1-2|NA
TGCGCCAGCAGCCCGGACGCAGGGACCGCTGACTATGGCTACACCTTC
CASSPDAGTADYGYTF
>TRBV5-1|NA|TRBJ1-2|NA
TGCGCCAGCAGCTTGGAGGCAGGGAAGGGCTACACCTTC
CASSLEAGKGYTF
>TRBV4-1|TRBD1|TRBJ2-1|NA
TGCGCCAGCAGCCCCCGGGACAGCTCCTACAATGAGCAGTTCTTC
CASSPRDSSYNEQFF
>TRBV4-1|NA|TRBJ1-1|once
TGCGCCAGCAGCCAAACTATCACCAGGGGCATGAACACTGAAGCTTTCTTT
CASSQTITRGMNTEAFF
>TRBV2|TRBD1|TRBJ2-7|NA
TGTGCCAGCAGAGCAGACAGGGGACAAATCTACGAGCAGTACTTC
CASRADRGQIYEQYF
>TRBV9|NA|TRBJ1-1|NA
TGTGCCAGCAGCGCATACGACGGCGTGAACACTGAAGCTTTCTTT
CASSAYDGVNTEAFF
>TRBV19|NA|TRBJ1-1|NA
TGTGCCAGTAGTATGGGGGCTGAAGCTTTCTTT
CASSMGAEAFF
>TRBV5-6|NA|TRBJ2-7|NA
TGTGCCAGCAGCGCAGGCATTTCCTACGAGCAGTACTTC
CASSAGISYEQYF
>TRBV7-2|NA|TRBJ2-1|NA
TGTGCCAGCAGTGGGGGGGCGGGCGCCCTCAACAATGAGCAGTTCTTC
CASSGGAGALNNEQFF
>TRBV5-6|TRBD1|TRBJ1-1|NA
TGTGCCAGCAGCTTGGCGACAGGGGTTGAAGCTTTCTTT
CASSLATGVEAFF
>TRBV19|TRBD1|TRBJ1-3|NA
TGTGCCAGTAGTAGTCGGGGACAGGGGTTTGCTGGAAACACCATATATTTT
CASSSRGQGFAGNTIYF
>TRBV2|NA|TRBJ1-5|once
TGTGCCAGCCACTACAGCAATCAGCCCCAGCATTTT
CASHYSNQPQHF
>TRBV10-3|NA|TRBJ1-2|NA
TGTGCCATCAGTGCGGACAGAACTAACTATGGCTACACCTTC
CAISADRTNYGYTF
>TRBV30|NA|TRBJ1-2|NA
TGTGCCTGGAATCCCGGAATAGCAGGGTTATACTATGGCTACACCTTC
CAWNPGIAGLYYGYTF
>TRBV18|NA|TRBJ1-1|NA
TGTGCCAGCTCCCCCGGCCTTAGTAGGGACACTGAAGCTTTCTTT
CASSPGLSRDTEAFF
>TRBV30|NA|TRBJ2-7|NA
TGTGCCTGGAGGACTGGCGACGAGCAGTACTTC
CAWRTGDEQYF
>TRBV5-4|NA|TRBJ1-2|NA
TGTGCCAGCAGCTCGGACACCCGTGGCTACACCTTC
CASSSDTRGYTF
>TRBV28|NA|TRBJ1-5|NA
TGTGCCAGCAACGGGGAGCCCCAGCATTTT
CASNGEPQHF